The TCR beta chain described here comes from a study of blood T cell repertoires in COVID-19. Looking at the study overall: The origin of the acute and convalescent COVID-19 samples was the United States, Italy and Spain. Sources were T cells, B-cell-depleted T cells, or PBMCs; the material itself was cDNA or gDNA.

Under the authors' procedure: Nucleated cell number was recorded as an estimate derived from reference gene primer amplification. Generated by immunoSEQ multiplex PCR, the TCRdb table keeps only in-frame clones and is missing some. V and J calls and clone size come straight from that table; D and trimming were deduced from the DNA. The table shows some 350,000 clones, with 85% to 90% occurring only once. Germline V gene data show CDR1 as SGHVS and CDR2 as FNYEAQ. V was cut by 2 bases and J by 2 bases, with 10 bases left in between. This CDR3 spans 14 amino acids. Seattle cases were enrolled at active infection and followed longitudinally.

The receptor's source is a woman aged 45-65 years with COVID-19, enrolled during active disease. The chain has TRBV7-6 and TRBJ2-7; the D gene is possibly TRBD2 (6 bases). Material for sequencing was peripheral blood. The CDR3 here is CASSLRGGPYEQYF. CDR3 coding DNA: TGTGCCAGCAGCTTAAGGGGAGGACCCTACGAGCAGTACTTC.